Sequencing of this TCR beta chain was carried out in a study of T cell repertoires in cytomegalovirus infection. The study, taken as a whole, reports: Pooled public TCR beta family frequency picked out CMV carriers with the relevant HLA. The ex vivo response showed dominance by HLA-C-restricted CMV-specific TCR beta clonotypes.

TCRdb recomputed calls from the reads with MiXCR, one row per CDR3 protein. The data show about 260,000 distinct CDR3 sequences, roughly 15% seen once. The table lists this clonotype with many counts. Its matching antigen is unknown. V was pared by 5 bases and J by 4 bases, with 10 bases between. The CDR3 consists of 13 residues. Germline CDR1 is SGHRS and CDR2 is YFSETQ. Sequencing was performed on PBMCs. The V gene is TRBV5-1, the J gene TRBJ2-1; D is possibly TRBD1 (6 bases). This receptor was obtained from a human donor in good health (CMV status not recorded). Some clones in this sample may be carry-over from other donors' samples. CDR3 loop: CASSMDSYNEQFF. In nucleotides, the CDR3 is TGCGCCAGCAGTATGGACAGTTACAATGAGCAGTTCTTC.